A single sample gave rise to the 16 T cell receptor beta chains below, sequenced in a study of post-analysis software for immune sequencing data. Carried by the TCR beta cDNA libraries were unique molecular identifiers. TCRdb re-called the PCR reads through MiXCR, storing one row per CDR3 protein. The sample holds a few hundred thousand distinct CDR3 sequences, 39% seen once. Their antigens remain unidentified. General study points: TRBV5-6, TRBV5-1 and TRBV20-1 were among five TRBV segments more frequent in patients than controls.

The source material was blood. These receptors were obtained from a girl aged 2 to 10 with multiple sclerosis.

The rearrangement uses TRBV29-1 and TRBJ2-1; tentative D call: TRBD2 (5 bases). The CDR3 runs to 13 residues. Trimming pared 1 base from V and 7 bases from J, leaving 11 bases between. Germline CDR1 SQVTM, CDR2 ANQGSEA. The CDR3 bases are TGCAGCGTTGAAGGGACCGAGGGTAATGAGCAGTTCTTC. It specifies CSVEGTEGNEQFF.

V and J are TRBV9 and TRBJ1-2; no reliable D call. CDR1 and CDR2 (germline): SGDLS, YYNGEE. This CDR3 comprises 14 residues. Trimming cost V 3 bases and J 3 bases, with 12 bases left between them. CDR3 DNA: TGTGCCAGCAGCGCCACCGGGAGCGACTATGGCTACACCTTC. As protein: CASSATGSDYGYTF.

This clonotype turned up a few times. This chain connects TRBV28 to TRBJ2-1, with 10 bases lining up with TRBD1. Germline V gives CDR1 MDHEN, CDR2 SYDVKM. CDR3 length equals 15 residues. Trimming removed 6 bases from V and 4 bases from J; junction bases left unmatched: 6. The CDR3 protein is CASRTGTGDYNEQFF. Here the CDR3 DNA reads TGTGCCAGCAGAACCGGGACAGGGGATTACAATGAGCAGTTCTTC.

This clonotype was picked up many times. The V call is TRBV7-8, the J call TRBJ2-3; D possibly corresponds to TRBD2 (7 bases). Trimming shortened V by 1 base and J by 5 bases, and 16 bases separated the two germline ends. The germline CDR1 and CDR2 sequences are SGHVS and FQNEAQ. This CDR3 comprises 16 residues. CDR3 residues: CASSLGWGGGVDTQYF. For the CDR3, the DNA is TGTGCCAGCAGCTTAGGATGGGGGGGCGGGGTAGATACGCAGTATTTT. Supplemented by reference TRBV7-8 and TRBJ2-3, the full variable domain reads GAGVSQSPRYKVAKRGQDVALRCDPISGHVSLFWYQQALGQGPEFLTYFQNEAQLDKSGLPSDRFFAERPEGSVSTLKIQRTQQEDSAVYLCASSLGWGGGVDTQYFGPGTRLTVL.

This clonotype has only a few counts. For the CDR3, the DNA is TGTGCCAGCAGTTACTCAGCCCTAGCGGGTCGACTTTACAATGAGCAGTTCTTC. Translating gives CASSYSALAGRLYNEQFF. This chain uses TRBV6-5 with TRBJ2-1; 8 nucleotides line up with TRBD2. The V and J ends lost 0 bases and 4 bases, in that order; junction bases with no gene match: 11. This CDR3 is built from 18 residues. CDR1 MNHEY and CDR2 SVGAGI come from the germline V gene.

J is TRBJ2-1 and V is TRBV13; 7 bases line up with TRBD1. The CDR3 is made up of 15 amino acids. Trimming took 2 bases from V and 4 from J; bases not matched to a gene: 5. Germline V lookup: CDR1 PRHDT, CDR2 FYEKMQ (reference sequence). CDR3 sequence (DNA): TGTGCCAGCAGCTTAAAGACAGGGCCTTACAATGAGCAGTTCTTC. Encoded protein: CASSLKTGPYNEQFF.

The V and J genes are TRBV6-1 and TRBJ2-4; TRBD2 matches at 11 bases. V shed 7 bases, J shed 13 bases, and the junction held 24 bases outside the gene matches. The V gene's germline CDR1 is MNHNS and CDR2 SASEGT. This CDR3 comprises 18 residues. The CDR3: CASIPGGTSGSAWGEQYF. The DNA of the CDR3 is TGTGCCAGCATCCCGGGTGGGACTAGCGGAAGTGCCTGGGGGGAGCAGTACTTC.

CDR3 residues: CSVPVPQGTAYEQYF. The CDR3 DNA sequence: TGCAGCGTTCCCGTACCACAGGGGACGGCCTACGAGCAGTACTTC. This sequence joins TRBV29-1 and TRBJ2-5; 7 bases are shared with TRBD1. The J call is uncertain, as TRBJ2-7 better fits the DNA end. In germline, CDR1 is SQVTM, CDR2 ANQGSEA. CDR3 length: 15 amino acids.

This clonotype was detected ten times or more. The chain links TRBV6-5 to TRBJ2-5; D may be TRBD1 or TRBD2 (7 bases each). V lost 2 bases and J lost 5, with 21 bases in between. CDR1 is MNHEY and CDR2 is SVGAGI in the germline V gene. The CDR3 has 17 residues. CDR3 sequence: CASSYAQGGGSYETQYF. The CDR3 bases are TGTGCCAGCAGTTACGCCCAAGGGGGCGGGAGTTATGAGACCCAGTACTTC.

In this sample, this clonotype turned up a few times. The genes are TRBV25-1 and TRBJ1-2, with TRBD1 as a possible D gene (6 bases). Deletions cut 4 bases from V and 8 bases from J, with 20 bases between. CDR1 is MGHDK and CDR2 is SYGVNS in the germline V gene. This CDR3 is built from 15 residues. Here the CDR3 reads CASSAPTGSQGGYTF. The CDR3 nucleotides read TGTGCCAGCAGTGCCCCGACAGGCAGCCAGGGGGGCTACACCTTC.

J is TRBJ2-7 and V is TRBV29-1; D not resolved. Trimming left V 4 bases short and J 5 bases short, with 15 bases between. This CDR3 comprises 13 residues. The V gene's germline CDR1 is SQVTM and CDR2 ANQGSEA. CDR3 in DNA: TGCAGCGTTGGTGGGCTCCTGCAGGACGAGCAGTACTTC. It yields the protein CSVGGLLQDEQYF.

This clonotype occurred a few times. V is TRBV6-2 or TRBV6-3 and J is TRBJ2-1; D is uncertain. The germline gives CDR1 MNHEY, CDR2 SVGEGT. V lost 0 bases and J 8 bases, leaving 20 bases between the germline ends. The CDR3 has 17 amino acids. The CDR3 sequence is CASSYSKAAPGWDEQFF. The CDR3 DNA sequence: TGTGCCAGCAGTTACTCGAAGGCTGCCCCCGGGTGGGATGAGCAGTTCTTC.

This clonotype was counted between two and nine times. The chain couples TRBV28 to TRBJ1-1, with D possibly TRBD1 on 6 matching bases. CDR3 length: 16 amino acids. Germline V gives CDR1 MDHEN, CDR2 SYDVKM. Trimming pared 5 bases from V and 0 bases from J, leaving 16 bases between. The CDR3, as DNA: TGTGCCAGCAGTCCCCCGGGGCAGGGGATGAACACTGAAGCTTTCTTT. As protein: CASSPPGQGMNTEAFF.

This chain connects TRBV20-1 to TRBJ1-1; D is ambiguous. Trimming pared 3 bases from V and 4 bases from J, leaving 12 bases between. The CDR3 has 13 residues. Germline V lookup: CDR1 DFQATT, CDR2 SNEGSKA (reference sequence). CDR3 sequence reads: CSARDAWGTEAFF. CDR3 DNA: TGCAGTGCTAGGGACGCCTGGGGCACTGAAGCTTTCTTT.

Only one count was recorded for this clonotype. The chain joins TRBV12-5 to TRBJ1-2; 8 positions match TRBD1. The CDR3 covers 13 residues. V gave up 4 bases and J gave up 8 bases; unmatched junction bases: 6. Germline V gives CDR1 LGHNT, CDR2 FRNRAP. The CDR3 bases are TGTGCTAGTGGTTCCGGACAGGGAGACGGCTACACCTTC. Its translation: CASGSGQGDGYTF. Drawing the rest from reference TRBV12-5 and TRBJ1-2, the complete variable domain is DARVTQTPRHKVTEMGQEVTMRCQPILGHNTVFWYRQTMMQGLELLAYFRNRAPLDDSGMPKDRFSAEMPDATLATLKIQPSEPRDSAVYFCASGSGQGDGYTFGSGTRLTVV.

In this sample, this clonotype turned up a few times. V is TRBV5-5 and J is TRBJ1-1; the D is unclear. The CDR3 has 13 residues. The V end lost 3 bases, the J end lost 3 bases, and 9 bases lay between the germline ends. Germline loops: CDR1 SGHKS, CDR2 YYEKEE (reference sequence). CDR3 sequence reads: CASSSQPDTEAFF. Here the CDR3 DNA reads TGTGCCAGCAGCTCGCAGCCGGACACTGAAGCTTTCTTT.